These T cell receptor beta chains were read from a single sample in a study of blood T cells in healthy people across ages. TCRdb passed the 5' RACE reads through MiXCR, listing each CDR3 protein once. The profile shows hundreds of thousands of distinct CDR3 sequences, approximately 40% of them singletons. The material sequenced was blood. Source of these receptors: a man older than 75 in good health. Both conserved end residues are trimmed from each CDR3. Each record gives: V gene, CDR3 protein.

>TRBV4-3
ASSPHPGVFQETQY
>TRBV20-1
SARLGTGQPQH
>TRBV7-2
ASSPSPGTTEAF
>TRBV10-1
ASSRSSGGDYEQY
>TRBV12-3/TRBV12-4
ASSLGGSNEKLF
>TRBV4-3
ASSQDLYGIGTGELF
>TRBV2
ASKVKGLAGNEQF
>TRBV20-1
SASLFRGVVTEAF
>TRBV7-9
ASSSSRQKNTEAF
>TRBV6-5
ASSADRQMGELF
>TRBV4-3
ASSQDIAGVKY
>TRBV11-2
ASSLEGWGGETQY